This TCR beta chain stems from a study of CD8 T cells in ankylosing spondylitis. Study-level results: Disease-linked clones bore a CD8+ phenotype, appearing relatively rarely in peripheral blood.

This clonotype was seen ten or more times. Its specificity is not known. TCRdb recomputed calls from the 5' RACE reads with MiXCR, one row per CDR3 protein. The repertoire consists of roughly 220,000 distinct CDR3 sequences, with about 10% occurring once and the leading ten covering 20% to 25%. From germline, CDR1 is SQVTM and CDR2 ANQGSEA. The V end was cut by 4 bases, the J end by 1 base, with 7 bases between. This CDR3 contains 12 residues. The sample comprised blood, either unsorted or a sorted T cell fraction (not recorded which). This clonotype was sampled from a male donor with ankylosing spondylitis or in good health (not recorded which). The chain combines TRBV29-1 with TRBJ1-1, with no clear D. The CDR3 region is CSVGSGNTEAFF. The DNA for the CDR3 is TGCAGCGTTGGTTCGGGGAACACTGAAGCTTTCTTT.